This TCR beta chain was documented in a study of cytotoxic CD8 clonotypes in ibrutinib-treated CLL. About the study: Mean yields were 255,043 productive templates and 94,082 productive rearrangements per sample.

This CDR3 has 13 amino acids. V dropped 0 bases and J dropped 4 bases, with 6 bases sitting between them. Germline loops: CDR1 MNHEY, CDR2 SMNVEV (reference sequence). This clone was seen only a few times. Its specificity is not known. Some clones are missing from TCRdb's copy, which holds only in-frame ones; the method was immunoSEQ multiplex PCR. Altogether some 130,000 clones are present, around four fifths being singletons, with the ten largest covering 2.5% to 3.5%. The TCR beta libraries used about 2.2 micrograms of genomic DNA that came from cryopreserved PBMCs. General study points: Contraction or stability on treatment was seen for public clonotypes, which were uncommon.

The chain links TRBV27 to TRBJ2-5; D unresolved. This TCR was sampled from a human donor with chronic lymphocytic leukemia. The sample in question was PBMCs, obtained after 24 months of ibrutinib treatment. CDR3 loop: CASSLSRVETQYF. Written as DNA, the CDR3 is TGTGCCAGCAGTTTATCCCGGGTAGAGACCCAGTACTTC.